This T cell receptor beta chain comes out of a study of T cell repertoires in cytomegalovirus infection. Note on this clonotype: As yet, its antigen is unknown.

TCRdb re-derived calls from the reads in MiXCR, one entry per CDR3 protein. The sample holds about 770,000 distinct CDR3 sequences; roughly 29% are singletons and the top ten take 10% to 15%. Germline assignment: CDR1 SGHVS and CDR2 FNYEAQ. This CDR3 spans 17 amino acids. Trimming removed 2 bases from V and 5 bases from J, with 21 bases in between. The source was cultured CD8+ T cells from PBMCs, collected from culture after CMV antigen stimulation. The source of this sequence is a human donor in good health (CMV status not recorded). Some clones in this sample may be carry-over from other donors' samples. The chain combines TRBV7-6 with TRBJ2-5, with D perhaps matching TRBD1 (6 bases). In nucleotides, the CDR3 is TGTGCCAGCAGCTTATTGGGAAGAGGGGGTATCGGGGAGACCCAGTACTTC. Its protein is CASSLLGRGGIGETQYF.